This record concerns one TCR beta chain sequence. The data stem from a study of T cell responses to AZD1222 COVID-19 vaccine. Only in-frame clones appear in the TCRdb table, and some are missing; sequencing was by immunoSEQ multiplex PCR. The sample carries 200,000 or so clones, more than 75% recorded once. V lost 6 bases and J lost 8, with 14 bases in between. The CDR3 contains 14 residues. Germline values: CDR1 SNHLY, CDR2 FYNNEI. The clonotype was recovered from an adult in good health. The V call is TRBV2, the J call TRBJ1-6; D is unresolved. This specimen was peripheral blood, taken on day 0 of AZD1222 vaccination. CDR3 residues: CASRARTSYSPLHF. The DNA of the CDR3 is TGTGCCAGCAGGGCAAGGACTTCATATTCACCCCTCCACTTT.